Below, 15 T cell receptor beta chains from the same sample are listed, as sequenced in a study of control samples from healthy donors and cancer patients. The protocol was immunoSEQ multiplex PCR, while the TCRdb copy is restricted to in-frame clones and leaves out a portion. The sample contains roughly 100,000 clones, around nine tenths of which appear only once. The sequencing input was PBMCs. The source of these receptors is a man aged 55 to 69 with lung cancer.

This rearrangement joins TRBV6-6 to TRBJ2-3, with 8 bases matching TRBD1. The trim removed 6 bases at V and 2 bases at J, leaving 4 bases unmatched. CDR1 and CDR2 (germline): MNHNY, SVGAGI (reference sequence). This CDR3 is built from 14 residues. DNA of the CDR3: TGTGCCAGCAGGCGACAGGGGCTCACAGATACGCAGTATTTT. Protein product: CASRRQGLTDTQYF.

The chain carries TRBV6-2 or TRBV6-3 and TRBJ2-4, with a weak D call TRBD2 (6 bases). CDR1 and CDR2 (germline): MNHEY, SVGEGT. This CDR3 spans 19 amino acids. V lost 2 bases and J lost 0, with 20 bases in between. Here the CDR3 reads CASSYKKAAGSIAKNIQYF. As DNA, the CDR3 is TGTGCCAGCAGTTACAAAAAAGCGGCGGGGAGCATAGCCAAAAACATTCAGTACTTC.

The V gene is TRBV12-2, the J gene TRBJ1-4. TRBV12-2 is annotated as a pseudogene. The CDR3 totals 14 residues. CDR3 nucleotide sequence: TGTGCAAGTCGCTTATCGGGCCTCAATGAAAAACTGTTTTTT. This sequence encodes CASRLSGLNEKLFF.

The chain combines TRBV12-3 or TRBV12-4 with TRBJ1-1, with D uncertain. Trimming cost V 3 bases and J 1 base, with 6 bases left between them. The CDR3 spans 13 residues. The CDR3 reads CASSFAWNTEAFF. CDR3 nucleotide sequence: TGTGCCAGCAGTTTTGCCTGGAACACTGAAGCTTTCTTT.

This clone came up once. V gene TRBV20-1 combines with J gene TRBJ2-5; possibly TRBD1 or TRBD2 for D (5 bases each). The ends were cut back, 3 bases at V and 5 bases at J, with 19 bases in the middle. CDR3 size: 15 residues. Germline CDR1 is DFQATT and CDR2 is SNEGSKA (reference sequence). The CDR3 region is CSASVRDSGRETQYF. The CDR3 nucleotides read TGCAGTGCTAGTGTCCGTGACAGCGGACGGGAGACCCAGTACTTC.

This chain joins TRBV25-1 and TRBJ2-2; no firm D call. CDR3 length: 11 amino acids. Looked up from germline, CDR1 is MGHDK and CDR2 is SYGVNS. V was shortened by 2 bases and J by 8 bases, with 3 bases between the two germline ends. CDR3 bases: TGTGCCAGCAGTGAAGGGGGGGAGCTGTTTTTT. Amino acid sequence: CASSEGGELFF.

In DNA form, the CDR3 reads TGTGCCAGCAGCATAAATGGACAGGGGACGGGCTACACCTTC. Translated, it gives CASSINGQGTGYTF. The chain has TRBV2 and TRBJ1-2, with 9 bases that match TRBD1. The length of the CDR3 is 14 residues. Trimming at V came to 6 bases and at J to 8 bases, leaving 10 bases not matched to a gene. CDR1 is SNHLY and CDR2 is FYNNEI in the germline V gene.

V gene TRBV29-1 combines with J gene TRBJ1-1; D is possibly TRBD1 (5 bases). The CDR3 runs to 11 residues. The germline V gene has CDR1 SQVTM and CDR2 ANQGSEA. Trimming pared 0 bases from V and 8 bases from J, leaving 7 bases between. The CDR3 region has the DNA TGCAGCGTTGAAGAGGGGCCCGAAGCTTTCTTT. Protein sequence: CSVEEGPEAFF.

V usage is TRBV4-2 and J usage is TRBJ2-5; 11 bases fit TRBD2. Trimming took 0 bases from V and 5 from J; bases not matched to a gene: 11. This CDR3 comprises 18 residues. The germline CDR1 and CDR2 sequences are LGHNA and YNFKEQ. As DNA, the CDR3 is TGTGCCAGCAGCCAAGATTTACTAGCGGGGGTCAGGGGGGAGACCCAGTACTTC. Protein sequence: CASSQDLLAGVRGETQYF.

The chain links TRBV9 to TRBJ2-4; D perhaps matches TRBD2 (5 bases). Germline CDR1 is SGDLS and CDR2 is YYNGEE. V was clipped by 1 base and J by 4 bases, with 9 bases between them. This CDR3 comprises 14 residues. The CDR3 nucleotides are TGTGCCAGCAGCGTATCAGAGGGAAAAAACATTCAGTACTTC. Protein product: CASSVSEGKNIQYF. Full variable domain (remainder filled in from reference TRBV9 and TRBJ2-4): DSGVTQTPKHLITATGQRVTLRCSPRSGDLSVYWYQQSLDQGLQFLIQYYNGEERAKGNILERFSAQQFPDLHSELNLSSLELGDSALYFCASSVSEGKNIQYFGAGTRLSVL.

The genes are TRBV9 and TRBJ2-7; 8 bases align to TRBD1. J lost 4 bases, V lost 0 bases, and 6 bases had no gene match. This CDR3 region has 15 residues. Germline CDR1 reads SGDLS; CDR2 reads YYNGEE. In nucleotides, the CDR3 is TGTGCCAGCAGCGTAGATCAGGGGGCGTCGTACGAGCAGTACTTC. It specifies CASSVDQGASYEQYF.

In its sample, this clone was seen a few times. Additional DNA sequences in this sample encode the identical CDR3. The CDR3 coding sequence is TGCGCCAGCATCGACAGATCTCAAGAGACCCAGTACTTC. This encodes CASIDRSQETQYF. The chain carries TRBV5-1 and TRBJ2-5; D is possibly TRBD1 (5 bases). The V end lost 6 bases, the J end lost 2 bases, and 11 bases lay between the germline ends. The germline gives CDR1 SGHRS, CDR2 YFSETQ. The CDR3 is 13 residues long.

This sequence joins TRBV25-1 and TRBJ2-7; D is unclear. CDR1 and CDR2 from the germline V gene are MGHDK and SYGVNS. The CDR3 contains 16 residues. Trimming pared 2 bases from V and 5 bases from J, leaving 19 bases between. CDR3 region: CASSEPSESFLDEQYF. CDR3 in DNA: TGTGCCAGCAGTGAACCCTCCGAAAGTTTTCTAGACGAGCAGTACTTC.

The chain joins TRBV2 to TRBJ1-1; no clear D gene. V dropped 6 bases and J dropped 8 bases, with 16 bases sitting between them. Germline V gene sequence: CDR1 SNHLY, CDR2 FYNNEI. The CDR3 length is 13 residues. CDR3: CASRSGHSSEAFF. For the CDR3, the DNA is TGTGCCAGCAGGTCCGGCCATTCCTCAGAAGCTTTCTTT.

The chain has TRBV24-1 and TRBJ2-3; D may match TRBD1 or TRBD2 (5 bases each). Germline loops: CDR1 KGHDR, CDR2 SFDVKD. V dropped 7 bases and J dropped 8 bases, with 15 bases sitting between them. This CDR3 spans 13 amino acids. CDR3 coding DNA: TGTGCCACCAGCCCCGGGACGGTAGGTACGCAGTATTTT. Translating it yields CATSPGTVGTQYF.